Following are 20 T cell receptor beta chains from one sample sequenced in a study of cytomegalovirus exposure and HLA in healthy donors. Primers included in the PCR were 60 Vbeta and 13 Jbeta primers. Method: immunoSEQ multiplex PCR; TCRdb's copy keeps in-frame clones and lacks some. Of approximately 160,000 clones in the sample, approximately 85% were seen once. Sequencing was performed on PBMCs. Receptor source: a girl aged 2-9 years in good health and CMV-seropositive.

V and J are TRBV5-1 and TRBJ1-4; D is unclear. This CDR3 spans 15 amino acids. The germline gives CDR1 SGHRS, CDR2 YFSETQ. V lost 2 bases and J 3 bases, leaving 11 bases between the germline ends. CDR3 DNA: TGCGCCAGCAGCTTTCTGGGCGGGTCTAATGAAAAACTGTTTTTT. It encodes CASSFLGGSNEKLFF.

The chain combines TRBV19 with TRBJ1-5; 8 bases align to TRBD1. V was clipped by 5 bases and J by 3 bases; unmatched bases: 6. CDR3 length equals 15 residues. CDR1 is LNHDA and CDR2 is SQIVND in the germline V gene (reference sequence). CDR3 residues: CASSFGRGLNQPQHF. CDR3 coding DNA: TGTGCCAGTAGTTTCGGCAGGGGGCTCAATCAGCCCCAGCATTTT.

A word on this clone: The same CDR3 also results from other DNA sequences found in this sample. The genes are TRBV4-1 and TRBJ2-1, with TRBD2 matching 8 bases. The CDR3 length is 16 residues. Germline lookup yields CDR1 MGHRA and CDR2 YSYEKL. With V trimmed by 1 base and J by 0 bases, 2 bases remained unmatched. The CDR3 bases are TGCGCCAGCAGCCAAGCGAGCGGGAGCTCCTACAATGAGCAGTTCTTC. This gives the protein CASSQASGSSYNEQFF.

The V gene is TRBV15, the J gene TRBJ2-7; TRBD1 matches 9 bases. Trimming cost V 1 base and J 2 bases; bases outside gene matches: 12. Germline V lookup: CDR1 LNHNV, CDR2 YYDKDF (reference sequence). The CDR3 is made up of 18 amino acids. The CDR3 protein is CATSRAGDRVGPPYEQYF. Here the CDR3 DNA reads TGTGCCACCAGCAGAGCGGGGGACAGGGTGGGCCCTCCCTACGAGCAGTACTTC.

V is TRBV10-1 and J is TRBJ2-5; no firm D call. The germline gives CDR1 WNHNN, CDR2 SYGVQD (reference sequence). Trimming stripped 6 bases from V and 5 bases from J, with 13 bases between. The CDR3 loop spans 13 amino acids. The CDR3 loop is CASSVGVWETQYF. In DNA, the CDR3 is TGCGCCAGCAGCGTTGGAGTATGGGAGACCCAGTACTTC.

The rearrangement uses TRBV10-3 and TRBJ2-1, with 9 bases identical to TRBD2. The V gene's germline CDR1 is ENHRY and CDR2 SYGVKD. The trim removed 6 bases at V and 4 bases at J, leaving 7 bases unmatched. There are 15 residues in the CDR3. CDR3 protein: CAISGGREGYNEQFF. In DNA form, the CDR3 reads TGTGCCATCAGCGGAGGGCGGGAGGGATACAATGAGCAGTTCTTC.

This clone was seen a handful of times. V usage is TRBV14 and J usage is TRBJ2-7; D uncertain. CDR3 length equals 11 residues. The V gene's germline CDR1 is SGHDN and CDR2 FVKESK. The germline V and J ends were trimmed by 3 bases and 5 bases, with 5 bases remaining between them. The CDR3 reads CASSHSDEQYF. CDR3 nucleotide sequence: TGTGCCAGCAGCCATTCGGACGAGCAGTACTTC.

The J gene is TRBJ2-7, the V gene TRBV6-1, with 9 bases matching TRBD2. Germline CDR1 reads MNHNS; CDR2 reads SASEGT. The CDR3 spans 16 residues. With V trimmed by 3 bases and J by 4 bases, 10 bases remained unmatched. Here the CDR3 reads CASSERGRAKWYEQYF. The CDR3 DNA sequence: TGTGCCAGCAGTGAGCGCGGGAGGGCGAAATGGTACGAGCAGTACTTC.

This chain links TRBV7-9 with TRBJ2-1, with D possibly TRBD2 on 5 matching bases. Trimming took 5 bases from V and 2 from J, leaving 13 bases between them. Germline V gene lookup returns CDR1 SEHNR and CDR2 FQNEAQ (reference sequence). The CDR3 contains 15 residues. CDR3 in DNA: TGTGCCAGCAGCCCGTCTCCGGGAACCTACAATGAGCAGTTCTTC. It encodes CASSPSPGTYNEQFF.

The V and J genes are TRBV5-4 and TRBJ2-5, with D tentatively TRBD2 (5 bases). The CDR3 loop spans 15 amino acids. The germline V gene has CDR1 SGHNT and CDR2 YYREEE (reference sequence). V was cut by 4 bases and J by 5 bases, with 18 bases left in between. The CDR3 coding sequence is TGTGCCAGCAGCCCTGGGAGTTCGCAGATGGAGACCCAGTACTTC. Protein: CASSPGSSQMETQYF.

This clone is medium-sized. The chain recombines TRBV6-1 with TRBJ2-6; D not resolved. The CDR3 covers 15 residues. The germline gives CDR1 MNHNS, CDR2 SASEGT. V was trimmed by 3 bases and J by 0 bases, leaving 6 bases between them. The CDR3 bases are TGTGCCAGCAGTGATCAGTTCTCTGGGGCCAACGTCCTGACTTTC. This encodes CASSDQFSGANVLTF.

The chain links TRBV5-1 to TRBJ2-5; 11 bases are a match to TRBD2. Germline CDR1 is SGHRS and CDR2 is YFSETQ. The CDR3 spans 18 residues. The V segment lost 0 bases and the J segment 5 bases; nucleotides outside the gene matches: 12. CDR3 DNA: TGCGCCAGCAGCTTGGGGGAACATCTAGCGGGAGGCTGGGAGACCCAGTACTTC. Translated, it gives CASSLGEHLAGGWETQYF.

This clone was recorded only once. The chain is built from TRBV5-1 and TRBJ2-1; possible D gene TRBD1, 6 bases. V lost 4 bases and J 0 bases, leaving 11 bases between the germline ends. Germline assignment: CDR1 SGHRS and CDR2 YFSETQ. The CDR3 is 15 amino acids. In DNA form, the CDR3 reads TGCGCCAGCAGCCTTACAGGGAGCTCCTACAATGAGCAGTTCTTC. Amino acid sequence: CASSLTGSSYNEQFF.

V usage is TRBV27 and J usage is TRBJ1-1; D is unresolved. The CDR3 is 14 residues long. Germline V gene data show CDR1 as MNHEY and CDR2 as SMNVEV (reference sequence). Trimming left V 2 bases short and J 0 bases short, with 7 bases between. For the CDR3, the DNA is TGTGCCAGCAGTTTAGTAGGAGTGAACACTGAAGCTTTCTTT. It specifies CASSLVGVNTEAFF.

The V gene is TRBV30, the J gene TRBJ1-4; TRBD1 agrees at 8 bases. V was clipped by 2 bases and J by 7 bases; unmatched bases: 9. This CDR3 comprises 15 residues. From germline, CDR1 is GTSNPN and CDR2 SVGIG (reference sequence). CDR3 amino acids: CAWSRAAGGGEKLFF. The DNA of the CDR3 is TGTGCCTGGAGTAGGGCGGCAGGGGGCGGTGAAAAACTGTTTTTT.

In its sample, this clone was seen once. V usage is TRBV30 and J usage is TRBJ2-7; D not certain. The CDR3 has 13 residues. The V end was cut by 3 bases, the J end by 2 bases, with 11 bases between. Germline assignment: CDR1 GTSNPN and CDR2 SVGIG (reference sequence). CDR3 sequence: CAWSRTEPYEQYF. CDR3 bases: TGTGCCTGGAGCCGTACTGAGCCCTACGAGCAGTACTTC. The full variable domain, completed using reference TRBV30 and TRBJ2-7, is SQTIHQWPATLVQPVGSPLSLECTVEGTSNPNLYWYRQAAGRGLQLLFYSVGIGQISSEVPQNLSASRPQDRQFILSSKKLLLSDSGFYLCAWSRTEPYEQYFGPGTRLTVT.

This chain links TRBV4-2 with TRBJ2-1; 7 nucleotides agree with TRBD1. The length of the CDR3 is 16 residues. The V and J ends lost 1 base and 7 bases, in that order; junction bases with no gene match: 10. In germline, CDR1 is LGHNA, CDR2 YNFKEQ. The CDR3 here is CASSQVIEGAGNEQFF. The CDR3 DNA is TGTGCCAGCAGCCAAGTTATAGAGGGGGCCGGGAATGAGCAGTTCTTC.

The gene calls are TRBV5-6 and TRBJ2-1; 7 nucleotides line up with TRBD2. V gave up 0 bases and J gave up 9 bases; unmatched junction bases: 18. Per the germline V gene, CDR1 is SGHDT and CDR2 is YYEEEE. This CDR3 has 18 amino acids. The CDR3 reads CASSLVKGGSAPDGEQFF. The CDR3, as DNA: TGTGCCAGCAGCTTGGTCAAGGGCGGGAGCGCTCCGGACGGTGAGCAGTTCTTC.

This chain uses TRBV5-6 with TRBJ2-1, with 15 bases matching TRBD2. The germline V gene has CDR1 SGHDT and CDR2 YYEEEE. This CDR3 spans 16 amino acids. V gave up 0 bases and J gave up 9 bases; unmatched junction bases: 4. The CDR3 loop is CASSLEGLAGGSEQFF. CDR3 bases: TGTGCCAGCAGCTTGGAGGGACTAGCGGGAGGAAGTGAGCAGTTCTTC.

The chain has TRBV27 and TRBJ2-3, with D possibly TRBD2 on 5 matching bases. Trimming shortened V by 6 bases and J by 10 bases, and 11 bases separated the two germline ends. CDR1 MNHEY and CDR2 SMNVEV come from the germline V gene (reference sequence). CDR3 length: 11 amino acids. In DNA form, the CDR3 reads TGTGCCAGCAGAAGCCGGGGTCCGCAGTATTTT. Protein: CASRSRGPQYF.